This T cell receptor (beta chain) is drawn from a study of T cell changes during pregnancy in multiple sclerosis. CDR3 length: 13 amino acids. Germline lookup yields CDR1 LNHDA and CDR2 SQIVND (reference sequence). After removal of 5 bases from V and 5 bases from J, the junction contained 3 bases not matched to a gene. Assay: immunoSEQ multiplex PCR; the TCRdb copy retains only in-frame clones and omits some. The data contain tens of thousands of clones, 85% to 95% of them singletons. The chain employs TRBV19 and TRBJ1-5; 7 bases align to TRBD1. The sample in question was CD4+ T cells from peripheral blood mononuclear cells, obtained in the second trimester of pregnancy. The receptor was isolated from a female donor in good health, enrolled as a control in a pregnancy study. DNA of the CDR3: TGTGCCAGTAGTCGGGACAGAGATCAGCCCCAGCATTTT. It is translated as CASSRDRDQPQHF.